A single sample gave rise to the 31 T cell receptor beta chains below, sequenced in a study of regulatory T cells in long-lasting Graves disease (dated by TCRdb to 2020 to 2022). This sample's time point label indicates: persistent/refractory GD, antithyroid drugs over 5 years with positive TRAb. RNA was extracted from PBMCs in TRIzol for both TCR sequencing and RNA sequencing. The method behind the library was multiplex PCR. Instrument on record: Illumina HiSeq 4000. iRepertoire HTBI primers and Arm-PCR amplification of CDR3 regions were used to construct TCR beta libraries. The raw public reads went through TCRdb reprocessing: fastp at Q25, MiXCR clone calling, in-frame beta chains kept. Every distinct CDR3 protein forms one entry, paired with its most common genes and DNA. Counted in this sample were around 400,000 distinct CDR3 sequences; roughly 24% of them appeared once. Approximately 30% of the sample lies in the top ten.

Sequences were derived from peripheral blood mononuclear cells (PBMCs), sampled when the disease was refractory, from a patient treated with antithyroid drugs. The receptor source for this set is a woman between 40 and 50 years old with Graves disease. Donor details come from another sample of the same person, matched by shared clones.

The genes are TRBV5-6 and TRBJ1-2, with D possibly TRBD1 on 6 matching bases. Per the germline V gene, CDR1 is SGHDT and CDR2 is YYEEEE. The CDR3 is 15 amino acids. Trimming took off 4 bases at V and 1 base at J, with 14 bases between the two ends. The CDR3 sequence: CASSPGQLFNYGYTF. CDR3 sequence (DNA): TGTGCCAGCAGCCCCGGACAGCTATTTAACTATGGCTACACCTTC.

The genes are TRBV5-4 and TRBJ2-4; a possible D gene is TRBD2 (5 bases). The CDR3 length is 13 residues. Per the germline V gene, CDR1 is SGHNT and CDR2 is YYREEE (reference sequence). V shed 1 base and J shed 8 bases, with 10 bases lying between them. The CDR3 spells CASSLLDSDIQYF. The CDR3 DNA reads as TGTGCCAGCAGCTTGCTGGACTCGGACATTCAGTACTTC. Full variable domain (rest looked up from reference TRBV5-4 and TRBJ2-4): ETGVTQSPTHLIKTRGQQVTLRCSSQSGHNTVSWYQQALGQGPQFIFQYYREEENGRGNFPPRFSGLQFPNYSSELNVNALELDDSALYLCASSLLDSDIQYFGAGTRLSVL.

CDR3 sequence reads: CASRDFSYEQYF. CDR3 DNA: TGTGCCTCCCGGGACTTCTCCTACGAGCAGTACTTC. This chain links TRBV6-2 or TRBV6-3 with TRBJ2-5, with D possibly being TRBD2 (6 bases). Matching the DNA end better, TRBJ2-7 makes the J call doubtful. Germline values: CDR1 MNHEY, CDR2 SVGEGT. The CDR3 runs 12 residues.

This clonotype was found many times. The chain joins TRBV2 to TRBJ2-5; D unresolved. CDR3 size: 14 residues. Trimming cost V 2 bases and J 9 bases, with 16 bases left between them. Per germline, CDR1 SNHLY and CDR2 FYNNEI. Written as DNA, the CDR3 is TGTGCCAGCAGTGAACGGTGGTTACGGGTGGCCCAGTACTTC. It is translated as CASSERWLRVAQYF.

This clonotype showed up many times. V usage is TRBV20-1 and J usage is TRBJ1-5, with D perhaps matching TRBD1 (5 bases). The germline CDR1 and CDR2 sequences are DFQATT and SNEGSKA (reference sequence). Trimming shortened V by 5 bases and J by 5 bases, and 10 bases separated the two germline ends. The CDR3 spans 12 residues. The CDR3 loop reads CSAQTGYQPQHF. CDR3 nucleotide sequence: TGCAGTGCTCAAACAGGATATCAGCCCCAGCATTTT.

The chain has TRBV11-1 and TRBJ2-5, with D unresolved. The V end lost 6 bases, the J end lost 0 bases, and 11 bases lay between the germline ends. The CDR3 consists of 14 residues. Germline CDR1 reads SGHAT; CDR2 reads FQDESV (reference sequence). CDR3 nucleotides: TGTGCCAGCAGACTGTCTCAGCACCAAGAGACCCAGTACTTC. It yields the protein CASRLSQHQETQYF.

This clonotype was seen ten or more times. The V call is TRBV12-5, the J call TRBJ1-1; perhaps TRBD1 as D (6 bases). The CDR3 totals 15 residues. Germline-derived CDR1 and CDR2 are LGHNT and FRNRAP. V was shortened by 1 base and J by 2 bases, with 11 bases between the two germline ends. CDR3 bases: TGTGCTAGTGGTTTGGGTAGTGGGACAAACACTGAAGCTTTCTTT. This translates into CASGLGSGTNTEAFF.

Concerning this clonotype: A clone one base away is much larger, so this may be a read error. The chain carries TRBV2 and TRBJ2-5; D may be TRBD1 (8 bases). The germline CDR1 and CDR2 sequences are SNHLY and FYNNEI. CDR3 length: 13 residues. V lost 4 bases to trimming and J lost 9 bases, with 15 bases between them. In nucleotides, the CDR3 is TGTGCCAGCAGTGGAAACAGGGGGGGGGCCCAGTACTTC. Its protein is CASSGNRGGAQYF. The entire variable domain, with the rest obtained from reference TRBV2 and TRBJ2-5, is as follows: EPEVTQTPSHQVTQMGQEVILRCVPISNHLYFYWYRQILGQKVEFLVSFYNNEISEKSEIFDDQFSVERPDGSNFTLKIRSTKLEDSAMYFCASSGNRGGAQYFGPGTRLLVL.

In its sample, this clonotype was seen many times. This sequence joins TRBV20-1 and TRBJ1-5; D not certain. This CDR3 contains 13 residues. Germline CDR1 reads DFQATT; CDR2 reads SNEGSKA (reference sequence). V was trimmed by 4 bases and J by 12 bases, leaving 19 bases between them. The CDR3 DNA follows: TGCAGTGCTACGACAAGGGCCCTCGGTAACCAGCATTTT. Translated, it gives CSATTRALGNQHF.

This clonotype was found a few times. CDR3: CASSYRMYTEAFF. The DNA for the CDR3 is TGTGCCAGCAGTTATAGAATGTACACTGAAGCTTTCTTT. This chain uses TRBV6-5 with TRBJ1-1; D gene ambiguous. Trimming shortened V by 3 bases and J by 3 bases, and 8 bases separated the two germline ends. The germline V gene has CDR1 MNHEY and CDR2 SVGAGI. The CDR3 is 13 amino acids.

This clonotype was seen more than once but under ten times. V and J are TRBV5-1 and TRBJ2-7; 8 bases match TRBD2. CDR3 length: 14 amino acids. With V trimmed by 3 bases and J by 1 base, 3 bases remained unmatched. Germline V gene sequence: CDR1 SGHRS, CDR2 YFSETQ. The CDR3 region has the DNA TGCGCCAGCAGCTATACTAGCGGATCCTACGAGCAGTACTTC. Amino acids: CASSYTSGSYEQYF.

This clonotype showed up many times. V gene TRBV11-2 combines with J gene TRBJ1-2, with 7 bases lining up with TRBD1. Germline V gene lookup returns CDR1 SGHAT and CDR2 FQNNGV. CDR3 length: 16 residues. Trimming at V came to 4 bases and at J to 4 bases, leaving 12 bases not matched to a gene. The CDR3 reads CASSSYEDRDGYGYTF. The CDR3 DNA follows: TGTGCCAGCAGCTCGTACGAAGACAGGGACGGCTATGGCTACACCTTC.

In its sample, this clonotype was seen many times. V and J are TRBV11-2 and TRBJ2-2; TRBD2 might be the D (5 bases). Per the germline V gene, CDR1 is SGHAT and CDR2 is FQNNGV. The V and J ends lost 3 bases and 7 bases respectively, with 12 bases between them. The CDR3 runs to 14 residues. CDR3 protein: CASSFRGSGGELFF. The CDR3 region has the DNA TGTGCCAGCAGCTTCCGTGGGAGTGGCGGGGAGCTGTTTTTT.

This clonotype has a handful of counts. The rearrangement links TRBV28 to TRBJ2-6, with D hard to call. The CDR3 has 16 amino acids. Germline V gene data show CDR1 as MDHEN and CDR2 as SYDVKM. Trimming left V 1 base short and J 4 bases short, with 11 bases between. CDR3 residues: CASSLSLLGGANVLTF. CDR3 nucleotides: TGTGCCAGCAGTTTATCCCTTTTGGGGGGGGCCAACGTCCTGACTTTC.

The V and J genes are TRBV7-3 and TRBJ2-4; the match to TRBD2 covers 13 bases. The V gene's germline CDR1 is SGHTA and CDR2 FQGTGA. This CDR3 has 17 amino acids. V lost 4 bases to trimming and J lost 1 base; unmatched junction nucleotides: 4. This CDR3 is CASSSLAGGPAKNIQYF. CDR3 nucleotides: TGTGCCAGCAGCTCACTAGCGGGAGGGCCTGCCAAAAACATTCAGTACTTC.

The V and J genes are TRBV4-1 and TRBJ1-4, with D possibly TRBD1 on 6 matching bases. The CDR3 is 16 residues long. V shed 4 bases and J shed 9 bases, with 21 bases lying between them. Germline V CDR1 and CDR2: MGHRA, YSYEKL. The CDR3 sequence is CASSPKSGAGTKKLFF. In DNA form, the CDR3 reads TGCGCCAGCAGCCCCAAATCGGGGGCGGGGACGAAAAAACTGTTTTTT.

The chain links TRBV10-3 to TRBJ2-7; TRBD1 agrees at 9 bases. Unmatched junction bases numbered 7, after V lost 10 bases and J lost 0 bases. This CDR3 has 14 amino acids. The germline CDR1 and CDR2 sequences are ENHRY and SYGVKD. The CDR3 loop reads CASAQGAFSYEQYF. In DNA form, the CDR3 reads TGTGCCAGCGCACAGGGGGCGTTCTCCTACGAGCAGTACTTC.

This clonotype was seen more than once but under ten times. The CDR3 region is CASRSGQRNSPLHF. In DNA form, the CDR3 reads TGTGCCAGCAGAAGTGGACAGCGTAATTCACCCCTCCACTTT. This sequence joins TRBV6-1 and TRBJ1-6; D possibly corresponds to TRBD1 (6 bases). Germline V lookup: CDR1 MNHNS, CDR2 SASEGT. The length of the CDR3 is 14 residues. Trimming shortened V by 6 bases and J by 6 bases, and 12 bases separated the two germline ends.

This clonotype has at least ten counts. The chain is built from TRBV2 and TRBJ1-5, with 9 bases lining up with TRBD1. This CDR3 comprises 16 residues. Trimming removed 7 bases from V and 1 base from J; junction bases left unmatched: 8. Germline loops: CDR1 SNHLY, CDR2 FYNNEI. CDR3 in amino acids: CASTGQGSRSNQPQHF. The CDR3 bases are TGTGCCAGCACCGGACAGGGGTCGAGAAGCAATCAGCCCCAGCATTTT.

This clonotype was counted only a few times. The chain employs TRBV14 and TRBJ2-1; D may be TRBD2 (6 bases). The CDR3 covers 14 residues. Trimming left V 1 base short and J 6 bases short, with 10 bases between. Looked up from germline, CDR1 is SGHDN and CDR2 is FVKESK. CDR3 DNA: TGTGCCAGCAGCCAAGCGGGAGCGGGCAATGAGCAGTTCTTC. Translating it yields CASSQAGAGNEQFF. Looking up the rest from reference TRBV14 and TRBJ2-1 gives the full variable domain: EAGVTQFPSHSVIEKGQTVTLRCDPISGHDNLYWYRRVMGKEIKFLLHFVKESKQDESGMPNNRFLAERTGGTYSTLKVQPAELEDSGVYFCASSQAGAGNEQFFGPGTRLTVL.

This clonotype was seen only a few times. J is TRBJ1-1 and V is TRBV5-1; perhaps TRBD1 as D (6 bases). V was clipped by 0 bases and J by 1 base, with 10 bases between them. In germline, CDR1 is SGHRS, CDR2 YFSETQ. This CDR3 has 15 residues. CDR3 residues: CASSLALGANTEAFF. The DNA of the CDR3 is TGCGCCAGCAGCTTGGCCTTGGGGGCGAACACTGAAGCTTTCTTT. The variable domain in full, completed from reference TRBV5-1 and TRBJ1-1, reads KAGVTQTPRYLIKTRGQQVTLSCSPISGHRSVSWYQQTPGQGLQFLFEYFSETQRNKGNFPGRFSGRQFSNSRSEMNVSTLELGDSALYLCASSLALGANTEAFFGQGTRLTVV.

This clonotype was seen repeatedly, ten times or more. This chain links TRBV6-1 with TRBJ2-2, with 8 nucleotides matching TRBD2. The CDR3 consists of 15 residues. V was pared by 2 bases and J by 7 bases, with 6 bases of the junction left unmatched. CDR1 is MNHNS and CDR2 is SASEGT in the germline V gene. The DNA of the CDR3 is TGTGCCAGCAGTGAATTGGGACTAGTTGGCGGGGAGCTGTTTTTT. This sequence encodes CASSELGLVGGELFF.

The gene calls are TRBV7-8 and TRBJ1-4; D is unclear. Germline V lookup: CDR1 SGHVS, CDR2 FQNEAQ. This CDR3 spans 16 amino acids. The V gene lost 3 bases and the J gene lost 3 bases, with 14 bases spanning the gap. In DNA, the CDR3 is TGTGCCAGCAGCTTTACTATGGTTACTTCTAATGAAAAACTGTTTTTT. Translating gives CASSFTMVTSNEKLFF. The whole variable domain, remainder taken from reference TRBV7-8 and TRBJ1-4, is GAGVSQSPRYKVAKRGQDVALRCDPISGHVSLFWYQQALGQGPEFLTYFQNEAQLDKSGLPSDRFFAERPEGSVSTLKIQRTQQEDSAVYLCASSFTMVTSNEKLFFGSGTQLSVL.

Only a few counts were recorded for this clonotype. The chain couples TRBV28 to TRBJ2-3, with 10 bases matching TRBD1. This CDR3 region has 16 residues. Germline loops: CDR1 MDHEN, CDR2 SYDVKM. The V segment lost 8 bases and the J segment 0 bases; nucleotides outside the gene matches: 8. The CDR3 DNA sequence: TGTGCCAGCCACGGGACAGGGGAAAAAAGCACAGATACGCAGTATTTT. Translating gives CASHGTGEKSTDTQYF.

This clonotype was detected only a few times. The V gene is TRBV5-1, the J gene TRBJ2-7, with 8 bases matching TRBD1. The CDR3 consists of 16 residues. Trimming at V came to 4 bases and at J to 5 bases, leaving 14 bases not matched to a gene. In germline, CDR1 is SGHRS, CDR2 YFSETQ. In DNA, the CDR3 is TGCGCCAGCAGCCCGGCCCACGACAGGGGCAGCCACGAGCAGTACTTC. Its translation: CASSPAHDRGSHEQYF.

The chain recombines TRBV7-2 with TRBJ2-7; possibly TRBD1 or TRBD2 for D (5 bases each). CDR1 SGHTA and CDR2 FQGNSA come from the germline V gene. The CDR3 loop spans 14 amino acids. V lost 5 bases, J lost 0 bases, and 11 bases lay in between. The CDR3 sequence: CASSRDQISYEQYF. The DNA for the CDR3 is TGTGCCAGCAGCCGGGACCAGATCTCCTACGAGCAGTACTTC.

For this clonotype: A far larger clone is one base from this, pointing to a likely read error. The conserved final phenylalanine or tryptophan is absent from the CDR3, which likely points to a read error. The CDR3 DNA sequence: TGTGCCAGCAGTAGTAGCGGGAGGGCTGACGAGCAGTACCTC. Amino acids: CASSSSGRADEQYL. V usage is TRBV27 and J usage is TRBJ2-7, with 11 bases identical to TRBD2. The CDR3 is 14 amino acids. Looked up from germline, CDR1 is MNHEY and CDR2 is SMNVEV (reference sequence). Trimming at V came to 5 bases and at J to 5 bases, leaving 5 bases not matched to a gene.

The chain employs TRBV6-1 and TRBJ2-7; the D gene is possibly TRBD2 (7 bases). V lost 10 bases to trimming and J lost 5 bases, with 18 bases between them. This CDR3 has 13 amino acids. Germline-derived CDR1 and CDR2 are MNHNS and SASEGT. CDR3 sequence (DNA): TGTGCCACCTTAAGGGGGGGAAGTGACGAGCAGTACTTC. This codes for CATLRGGSDEQYF.

V and J are TRBV4-2 and TRBJ2-7, with D tentatively TRBD1 (5 bases). CDR3 size: 13 residues. V was shortened by 0 bases and J by 3 bases, with 6 bases between the two germline ends. Germline loops: CDR1 LGHNA, CDR2 YNFKEQ. CDR3 coding DNA: TGTGCCAGCAGCCAAGACAGGGACTACGAGCAGTACTTC. This translates into CASSQDRDYEQYF.

This clonotype was seen more than once but under ten times. The rearrangement links TRBV11-1 to TRBJ2-7; 9 bases match TRBD2. V shed 1 base and J 3 bases; nucleotides not matched to a gene: 7. The CDR3 covers 16 residues. CDR1 and CDR2 from the germline V gene are SGHAT and FQDESV (reference sequence). DNA for the CDR3: TGTGCCAGCAGCTTAGGAGCGGGAGGCTTTAACTACGAGCAGTACTTC. Amino acid sequence: CASSLGAGGFNYEQYF.

On this clonotype: A read error may produce the germline difference seen at one junction end. This sequence joins TRBV19 and TRBJ1-1; no definite D call. Per germline, CDR1 LNHDA and CDR2 SQIVND (reference sequence). CDR3 length: 10 residues. CDR3 coding DNA: TGTGCCAGTGGCGACACTGAAGCTTCCTTT. This codes for CASGDTEASF.